Each of the 8 T cell receptor beta chains below was sequenced from the same sample in a study of blood T cell repertoires in COVID-19. The assay was immunoSEQ multiplex PCR, and TCRdb's table has in-frame clones only and misses some. The sample comprises 90,000 or so clones, roughly nine tenths of which are singletons, and around 5.2% rests with the top ten. Sequenced sample: peripheral blood. The source is a man aged 55 to 70 with COVID-19, enrolled during active disease.

The V call is TRBV18, the J call TRBJ1-6; 7 nucleotides match TRBD1. Looked up from germline, CDR1 is KGHSH and CDR2 is LQKENI. CDR3 length: 17 residues. Unmatched junction bases numbered 9, after V lost 0 bases and J lost 7 bases. CDR3 loop: CASSPPGRQGRNSPLHF. In DNA form, the CDR3 reads TGTGCCAGCTCACCACCGGGCCGACAGGGACGCAATTCACCCCTCCACTTT.

V usage is TRBV6-1 and J usage is TRBJ2-1; 7 bases map to TRBD2. Per germline, CDR1 MNHNS and CDR2 SASEGT. The CDR3 totals 16 residues. J was trimmed by 8 bases and V by 2 bases; bases with no gene match: 12. CDR3 coding DNA: TGTGCCAGCAGTGAATTTCAGGGCGGGAGTCTCTATGAGCAGTTCTTC. The encoded protein is CASSEFQGGSLYEQFF.

J is TRBJ2-2 and V is TRBV19; TRBD1 matches at 7 bases. The germline V gene has CDR1 LNHDA and CDR2 SQIVND (reference sequence). CDR3 length: 15 residues. V trimming: 4 bases; J trimming: 5 bases; junction bases outside the gene matches: 7. CDR3 residues: CASSRDSEGTGELFF. DNA of the CDR3: TGTGCCAGTAGTAGGGACAGTGAGGGAACCGGGGAGCTGTTTTTT.

The CDR3 protein is CASGSPGSNQPQHF. The CDR3 nucleotides are TGTGCTAGTGGATCGCCGGGTAGCAATCAGCCCCAGCATTTT. This chain connects TRBV12-5 to TRBJ1-5; unclear D gene. This CDR3 is built from 14 residues. V lost 6 bases and J lost 0, with 9 bases in between. Looked up from germline, CDR1 is LGHNT and CDR2 is FRNRAP. Full variable domain (outside the CDR3, taken from reference TRBV12-5 and TRBJ1-5): DARVTQTPRHKVTEMGQEVTMRCQPILGHNTVFWYRQTMMQGLELLAYFRNRAPLDDSGMPKDRFSAEMPDATLATLKIQPSEPRDSAVYFCASGSPGSNQPQHFGDGTRLSIL.

V and J are TRBV14 and TRBJ2-5; TRBD1 matches 9 bases. Germline CDR1 SGHDN, CDR2 FVKESK. The V and J ends lost 4 bases and 4 bases, in that order; junction bases with no gene match: 7. The length of the CDR3 is 15 residues. The CDR3 region has the DNA TGTGCCAGCAGCCCGACAGGGGGGGAAGGAGAGACCCAGTACTTC. This translates into CASSPTGGEGETQYF.

This rearrangement joins TRBV15 to TRBJ1-5; D is uncertain. Germline V gene data show CDR1 as LNHNV and CDR2 as YYDKDF (reference sequence). This CDR3 region has 12 residues. The germline V and J ends were trimmed by 0 bases and 6 bases, with 3 bases remaining between them. CDR3 amino acids: CATSRDIQPQHF. CDR3 nucleotide sequence: TGTGCCACCAGCAGAGATATTCAGCCCCAGCATTTT. The entire variable domain, with the rest obtained from reference TRBV15 and TRBJ1-5, is as follows: DAMVIQNPRYQVTQFGKPVTLSCSQTLNHNVMYWYQQKSSQAPKLLFHYYDKDFNNEADTPDNFQSRRPNTSFCFLDIRSPGLGDTAMYLCATSRDIQPQHFGDGTRLSIL.

The rearrangement uses TRBV2 and TRBJ2-5, with 8 bases matching TRBD1. Germline CDR1 and CDR2: SNHLY and FYNNEI. The CDR3 spans 14 residues. V trimming: 5 bases; J trimming: 1 base; junction bases outside the gene matches: 3. The CDR3 DNA sequence: TGTGCCAGCAGTCAGGACAGGGCCCAAGAGACCCAGTACTTC. Its protein is CASSQDRAQETQYF.

This sequence joins TRBV12-3 or TRBV12-4 and TRBJ1-1, with D possibly matching TRBD1 (5 bases). The CDR3 spans 13 residues. The V and J ends lost 8 bases and 5 bases respectively, with 15 bases between them. The CDR3 sequence: CASESRVGTEAFF. CDR3 coding DNA: TGTGCCAGCGAGAGCAGGGTGGGAACTGAAGCTTTCTTT.